The 21 T cell receptor beta chains listed next were all sequenced from one sample in a study of graft-versus-host responses after intestinal transplantation. Investigators plated approximately 200,000 CFSE-labeled responder cells together with approximately 200,000 irradiated stimulator cells labeled with violet dye. Generated by immunoSEQ multiplex PCR, the TCRdb table keeps only in-frame clones and is missing some. The sample has around 21,000 clones, approximately 33% seen once. The starting material was alloreactive CD8+ T cells from a mixed lymphocyte reaction culture, obtained before intestinal transplant. Subset here: CFSE-low proliferating T cells sorted from approximately six-day pre-transplant mixed lymphocyte reaction (GvH or HvG direction). The receptors originated from a human patient who received an intestinal transplant.

The J gene is TRBJ1-1, the V gene TRBV4-1; no definite D call. The ends were cut back, 2 bases at V and 1 base at J, with 11 bases in the middle. This CDR3 is 15 amino acids long. Germline values: CDR1 MGHRA, CDR2 YSYEKL. The chain's CDR3 is CASSQPGRKNTEAFF. The CDR3 coding sequence is TGCGCCAGCAGCCAACCAGGACGGAAGAACACTGAAGCTTTCTTT.

By proportion, this clone is medium-sized. V is TRBV4-1 and J is TRBJ1-1; 8 bases align to TRBD1. Germline assignment: CDR1 MGHRA and CDR2 YSYEKL. The CDR3 totals 14 residues. The V gene end was trimmed by 3 bases and the J gene end by 3 bases; junction bases not matched to a gene: 3. The chain's CDR3 is CASSHPGGHTEAFF. As DNA, the CDR3 is TGCGCCAGCAGCCACCCAGGGGGCCACACTGAAGCTTTCTTT.

The chain uses TRBV7-7 and TRBJ1-1; D not resolved. Germline CDR1 and CDR2: SSHAT and FNYEAQ (reference sequence). The CDR3 sequence is 12 residues long. With 5 bases removed from V and 0 bases from J, the gap between germline ends came to 4 bases. CDR3 loop: CASSPLNTEAFF. CDR3 bases: TGTGCCAGCAGCCCCTTGAACACTGAAGCTTTCTTT.

This clone has a handful of counts. The chain recombines TRBV27 with TRBJ2-7; D is uncertain. Looked up from germline, CDR1 is MNHEY and CDR2 is SMNVEV (reference sequence). Trimming cost V 5 bases and J 2 bases, with 16 bases left between them. The CDR3 runs to 15 residues. CDR3 in DNA: TGTGCCAGCAGTAAGGCAGCTATTTTTACCTACGAGCAGTACTTC. Protein: CASSKAAIFTYEQYF.

This clone occurred a few times. The V and J genes are TRBV4-3 and TRBJ2-5; no clear D gene. The V end lost 2 bases, the J end lost 2 bases, and 6 bases lay between the germline ends. This CDR3 has 13 amino acids. Germline V gives CDR1 LGHNA, CDR2 YSLEER. The CDR3 DNA reads as TGCGCCAGCAGCCAAATTAGTCAAGAGACCCAGTACTTC. As protein: CASSQISQETQYF.

This clone is deemed medium-sized. This chain joins TRBV27 and TRBJ2-7; D gene unclear. This CDR3 contains 15 residues. From germline, CDR1 is MNHEY and CDR2 SMNVEV (reference sequence). The V end was cut by 5 bases, the J end by 4 bases, with 18 bases between. The CDR3 region is CASSPPSRTRYEQYF. In DNA form, the CDR3 reads TGTGCCAGCAGTCCTCCATCCAGGACCAGATACGAGCAGTACTTC.

The V gene is TRBV2, the J gene TRBJ1-3; D not certain. The CDR3 extends over 14 amino acids. The V end was cut by 7 bases, the J end by 0 bases, with 10 bases between. Germline CDR1 reads SNHLY; CDR2 reads FYNNEI. The CDR3 DNA reads as TGTGCCAGCAACCGGGAGAACTCTGGAAACACCATATATTTT. It specifies CASNRENSGNTIYF.

This clone has a single count. The chain is built from TRBV7-6 and TRBJ2-3; the D is unclear. The CDR3 covers 14 residues. Germline V gene sequence: CDR1 SGHVS, CDR2 FNYEAQ. The V and J ends lost 3 bases and 3 bases respectively, with 10 bases between them. CDR3 in amino acids: CASSFLSGTDTQYF. CDR3 nucleotides: TGTGCCAGCAGCTTCCTAAGTGGAACAGATACGCAGTATTTT.

This clone showed up just a few times. The V and J genes are TRBV11-2 and TRBJ1-6; 7 bases line up with TRBD1. Germline CDR1 and CDR2: SGHAT and FQNNGV. The CDR3 is made up of 15 amino acids. Germline trimming cut 6 bases from V and 10 bases from J; bases unmatched to any gene: 12. This CDR3 reads CASSISTGVGSPLHF. The CDR3 bases are TGTGCCAGCAGTATCAGTACAGGGGTAGGGTCACCCCTCCACTTT.

V and J are TRBV29-1 and TRBJ2-7; D is possibly TRBD2 (6 bases). Per germline, CDR1 SQVTM and CDR2 ANQGSEA. There are 15 residues in the CDR3. V gave up 6 bases and J gave up 2 bases, with 20 bases separating them. CDR3 loop: CSVNGGSGPPYEQYF. The DNA of the CDR3 is TGCAGCGTAAACGGGGGTAGCGGACCTCCCTACGAGCAGTACTTC.

This clone was found a few times. The chain has TRBV6-1 and TRBJ2-1; 8 positions match TRBD2. With 6 bases clipped from V and 0 bases from J, the junction kept 4 bases outside the gene matches. CDR1 is MNHNS and CDR2 is SASEGT in the germline V gene. This CDR3 is 15 amino acids long. CDR3: CASRLADSSYNEQFF. The DNA of the CDR3 is TGTGCCAGCAGACTAGCGGATAGCTCCTACAATGAGCAGTTCTTC.

This clone is a singleton in its sample. The CDR3 protein is CASSQAGAPEEQFF. The CDR3 nucleotides read TGCGCCAGCAGCCAAGCCGGGGCTCCGGAGGAGCAGTTCTTC. V gene TRBV4-1 combines with J gene TRBJ2-1, with D perhaps being TRBD1 or TRBD2 (5 bases each). Germline V gene sequence: CDR1 MGHRA, CDR2 YSYEKL. The CDR3 covers 14 residues. Trimming cost V 1 base and J 10 bases, with 14 bases left between them.

The rearrangement uses TRBV7-6 and TRBJ2-5; maybe TRBD2 (6 bases). V was trimmed by 1 base and J by 4 bases, leaving 10 bases between them. Germline CDR1 reads SGHVS; CDR2 reads FNYEAQ. CDR3 length: 14 residues. CDR3 in amino acids: CASSLDGGLETQYF. The CDR3 bases are TGTGCCAGCAGCTTAGACGGGGGTTTAGAGACCCAGTACTTC.

In its sample, this clone was seen once. The chain has TRBV6-5 and TRBJ2-2, with TRBD1 as a possible D gene (5 bases). V lost 8 bases to trimming and J lost 2 bases, with 9 bases between them. Germline V gives CDR1 MNHEY, CDR2 SVGAGI. The CDR3 length is 13 residues. The CDR3 DNA follows: TGTGCCAGCGAGACAGAAAACACCGGGGAGCTGTTTTTT. This encodes CASETENTGELFF.

In this sample, this clone turned up a few times. The chain links TRBV13 to TRBJ2-7; D gene uncertain. The CDR3 is 15 amino acids. Trimming left V 0 bases short and J 3 bases short, with 12 bases between. Per the germline V gene, CDR1 is PRHDT and CDR2 is FYEKMQ (reference sequence). The CDR3 coding sequence is TGTGCCAGCAGCTTAGGGTGGACCAATCTCTACGAGCAGTACTTC. This gives the protein CASSLGWTNLYEQYF.

The chain combines TRBV15 with TRBJ2-5, with 7 bases identical to TRBD2. With V trimmed by 2 bases and J by 9 bases, 6 bases remained unmatched. The CDR3 consists of 13 residues. Germline lookup yields CDR1 LNHNV and CDR2 YYDKDF (reference sequence). The CDR3 loop reads CATSRREEVPQYF. The DNA for the CDR3 is TGTGCCACCAGCAGACGGGAGGAGGTTCCCCAGTACTTC. The whole variable domain, filled in from reference TRBV15 and TRBJ2-5, reads DAMVIQNPRYQVTQFGKPVTLSCSQTLNHNVMYWYQQKSSQAPKLLFHYYDKDFNNEADTPDNFQSRRPNTSFCFLDIRSPGLGDTAMYLCATSRREEVPQYFGPGTRLLVL.

The chain joins TRBV7-9 to TRBJ1-1, with no clear D. Trimming left V 6 bases short and J 4 bases short, with 6 bases between. This CDR3 is 11 amino acids long. Germline values: CDR1 SEHNR, CDR2 FQNEAQ (reference sequence). The DNA of the CDR3 is TGTGCCAGCAGGAGGAGCACTGAAGCTTTCTTT. It specifies CASRRSTEAFF.

Only a few counts were recorded for this clone. CDR3 protein: CASRVSGNEQFF. The DNA of the CDR3 is TGTGCCAGCAGGGTTAGCGGCAATGAGCAGTTCTTC. The rearrangement links TRBV6-5 to TRBJ2-1, with TRBD2 as a possible D gene (6 bases). The V end lost 6 bases, the J end lost 6 bases, and 9 bases lay between the germline ends. This CDR3 spans 12 amino acids. Germline CDR1 MNHEY, CDR2 SVGAGI.

The chain links TRBV7-9 to TRBJ2-7; D gene ambiguous. This CDR3 is 13 amino acids long. In germline, CDR1 is SEHNR, CDR2 FQNEAQ (reference sequence). The germline V and J ends were trimmed by 0 bases and 5 bases, with 8 bases remaining between them. The CDR3 loop reads CASSLAGEDEQYF. Here the CDR3 DNA reads TGTGCCAGCAGCTTAGCTGGGGAAGACGAGCAGTACTTC.

The genes are TRBV2 and TRBJ2-5; TRBD2 matches at 14 bases. This CDR3 has 17 amino acids. V lost 11 bases and J lost 2; bases outside the gene matches: 13. CDR1 is SNHLY and CDR2 is FYNNEI in the germline V gene. The CDR3 region has the DNA TGTGCCGCCGCGGGACTAGCGGGGGCTGGTCCACAAGAGACCCAGTACTTC. It is translated as CAAAGLAGAGPQETQYF.

This chain links TRBV29-1 with TRBJ2-5; D is possibly TRBD1 or TRBD2 (5 bases each). Germline values: CDR1 SQVTM, CDR2 ANQGSEA. This CDR3 region has 13 residues. Trimming removed 4 bases from V and 3 bases from J, with 12 bases in between. DNA of the CDR3: TGCAGCGTTGGGGACGCAGTGGAAGAGACCCAGTACTTC. Translation gives CSVGDAVEETQYF.